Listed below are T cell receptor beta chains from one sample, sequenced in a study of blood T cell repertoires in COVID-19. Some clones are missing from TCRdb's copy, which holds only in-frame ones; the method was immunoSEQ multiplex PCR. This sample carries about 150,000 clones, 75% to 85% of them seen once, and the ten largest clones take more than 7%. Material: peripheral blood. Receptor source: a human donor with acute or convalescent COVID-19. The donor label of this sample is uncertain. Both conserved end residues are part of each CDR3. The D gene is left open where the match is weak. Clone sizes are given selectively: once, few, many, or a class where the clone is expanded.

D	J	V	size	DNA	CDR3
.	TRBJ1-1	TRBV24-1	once	TGTGCCACCAGTGACCCCCGGGGGGGGGACACTGAAGCTTTCTTT	CATSDPRGGDTEAFF
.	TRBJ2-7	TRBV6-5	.	TGTGCCAGCAGCTATAGGGGGGGTCCCTACGAGCAGTACTTC	CASSYRGGPYEQYF
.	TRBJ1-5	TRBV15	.	TGTGCCACCAGCAGAGATAGGGGTTTCTATCAGCCCCAGCATTTT	CATSRDRGFYQPQHF
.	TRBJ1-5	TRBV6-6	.	TGTGCCAGCAGTTTGTTCGGGACAACCGCTAATCAGCCCCAGCATTTT	CASSLFGTTANQPQHF
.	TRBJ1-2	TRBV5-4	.	TGTGCCAGCAGCGGCAGGGACTTTCTAGGCTACACCTTC	CASSGRDFLGYTF
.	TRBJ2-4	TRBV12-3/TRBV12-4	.	TGTGCCAGCAGTGACAGCGACAAAAACATTCAGTACTTC	CASSDSDKNIQYF
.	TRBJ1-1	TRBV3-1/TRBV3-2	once	TGTGCCAGCAGCCAACCGGGAGGTGAAGCTTTCTTT	CASSQPGGEAFF
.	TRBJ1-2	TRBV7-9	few	TGTGCCAGCAGCTCGCAGGGGTACTATGGCTACACCTTC	CASSSQGYYGYTF
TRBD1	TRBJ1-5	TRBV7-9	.	TGTGCCAGCAGCTCTGGACAGGGGGATCAGCCCCAGCATTTT	CASSSGQGDQPQHF
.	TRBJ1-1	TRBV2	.	TGTGCCAGCAGAGTAGGGGGAAAGGGCACTGAAGCTTTCTTT	CASRVGGKGTEAFF
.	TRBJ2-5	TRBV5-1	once	TGCGCCAGCAGCTTACAGGGACGGGGAAAGACCCAGTACTTC	CASSLQGRGKTQYF
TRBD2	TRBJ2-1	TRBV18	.	TGTGCCAGCTCACCACTAGCGGGGCCCTACAATGAGCAGTTCTTC	CASSPLAGPYNEQFF
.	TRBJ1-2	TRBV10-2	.	TGCGCCAGCAGAGTCGACAGCTATGGCTACACCTTC	CASRVDSYGYTF
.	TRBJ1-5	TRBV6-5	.	TGTGCCAGCAACCCAATCCTCGGGGGAGGCCAGCCCCAGCATTTT	CASNPILGGGQPQHF
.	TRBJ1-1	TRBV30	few	TGTGCCGGAGGGTTCACGAACACTGAAGCTTTCTTT	CAGGFTNTEAFF
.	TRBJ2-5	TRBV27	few	TGTGCCACCCGAGGGGGGGTCCAAGAGACCCAGTACTTC	CATRGGVQETQYF
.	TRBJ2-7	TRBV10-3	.	TGTGCCATCAGTGAGAGGGGTTTAAGGAACGAGCAGTACTTC	CAISERGLRNEQYF
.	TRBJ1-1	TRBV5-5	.	TGTGCCAGCAGCTTTAGGTTACAGGGCGGCACTGAAGCTTTCTTT	CASSFRLQGGTEAFF
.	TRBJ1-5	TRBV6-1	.	TGTGCCAGCAGTGAAGAACAGGGTGGCCAGCCCCAGCATTTT	CASSEEQGGQPQHF
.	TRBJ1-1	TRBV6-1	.	TGTGCCAGCAGTGAGGGCCCTCGTTACACTGAAGCTTTCTTT	CASSEGPRYTEAFF
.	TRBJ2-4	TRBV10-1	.	TGCGCCAGCAGTTGGGACTCAACCCTGGTTTTAGCCAAAAACATTCAGTACTTC	CASSWDSTLVLAKNIQYF
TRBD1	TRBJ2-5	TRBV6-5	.	TGTGCCAGCAGTCTCGGACAGGGGTGGGAGACCCAGTACTTC	CASSLGQGWETQYF
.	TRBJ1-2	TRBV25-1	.	TGTGCCAGCAGTGAATGGGAGGGATCGTTCTATGGCTACACCTTC	CASSEWEGSFYGYTF
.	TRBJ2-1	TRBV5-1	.	TGCGCCAGCAGCTCCTTTAGCTGGAGCTCCTACAATGAGCAGTTCTTC	CASSSFSWSSYNEQFF
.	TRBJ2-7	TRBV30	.	TGTGCCTGGAGTGTTCACGGTCTATCCTACGAGCAGTACTTC	CAWSVHGLSYEQYF
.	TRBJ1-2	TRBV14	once	TGTGCCAGCAGCGCTACAGGGTGGGGCTACACCTTC	CASSATGWGYTF
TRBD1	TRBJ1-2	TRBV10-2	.	TGCGCCAGCAGGACCGGGACAGGATATGGCTACACCTTC	CASRTGTGYGYTF
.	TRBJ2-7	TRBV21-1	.	TGTGCCAGCAGCAATGTATGCAGGGGTGTCCACGAGCAGTACTTC	CASSNVCRGVHEQYF
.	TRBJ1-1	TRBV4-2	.	TGTGCCAGCAGCCAAGAAAGCCCGAACACTGAAGCTTTCTTT	CASSQESPNTEAFF
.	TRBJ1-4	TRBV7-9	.	TGTGCCAGCAGCACCGCGGGGGCGAGTGAAAAACTGTTTTTT	CASSTAGASEKLFF
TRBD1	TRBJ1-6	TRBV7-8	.	TGTGCCAGCAGCTGGACAGGGGGGGTGAGCTCCTATAATTCACCCCTCCACTTT	CASSWTGGVSSYNSPLHF
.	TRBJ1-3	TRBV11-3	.	TGTGCCAGCAGTGGGAGCTCTGGAAACACCATATATTTT	CASSGSSGNTIYF
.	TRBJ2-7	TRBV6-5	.	TGTGCCAGCACCGCTCAAGGGGAAGGACCCTACGAGCAGTACTTC	CASTAQGEGPYEQYF
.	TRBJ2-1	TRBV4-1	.	TGCGCCAGCACCCCCTCAGCGGGACAATCGAGCTCCTACAATGAGCAGTTCTTC	CASTPSAGQSSSYNEQFF
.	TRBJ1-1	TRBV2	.	TGTGCCAGCAGTGGAACAGGGAAGAACACTGAAGCTTTCTTT	CASSGTGKNTEAFF
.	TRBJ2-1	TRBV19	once	TGTGCCAGTAGTGAGGGACACTCAAGGAATGAGCAGTTCTTC	CASSEGHSRNEQFF
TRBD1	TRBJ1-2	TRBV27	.	TGTGCCAGCAGTTTATCAGGGGGCAATGGCTACACCTTC	CASSLSGGNGYTF
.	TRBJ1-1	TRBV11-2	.	TGTGCCAGCAGAACAGTAGGGGACACTGAAGCTTTCTTT	CASRTVGDTEAFF
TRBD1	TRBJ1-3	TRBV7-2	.	TGTGCCAGCAGCGACAGGGGTGGAAACACCATATATTTT	CASSDRGGNTIYF
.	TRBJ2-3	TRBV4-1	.	TGCGCCAGCAGCCAAGTTGGGGGCGACCCAGATACGCAGTATTTT	CASSQVGGDPDTQYF
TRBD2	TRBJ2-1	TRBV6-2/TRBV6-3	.	TGTGCCAGCAGTTACTTAGCGGGAAGGGCCCATGAGCAGTTCTTC	CASSYLAGRAHEQFF
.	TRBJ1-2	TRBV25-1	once	TGTGCCAGCAGTGAATATTGGGAAGGGGCTTTTAACTATGGCTACACCTTC	CASSEYWEGAFNYGYTF
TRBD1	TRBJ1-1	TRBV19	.	TGTGCCAGTTCGCGGACAGGGGCGAACACTGAAGCTTTCTTT	CASSRTGANTEAFF
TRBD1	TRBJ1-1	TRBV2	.	TGTGCCAGCAGCCGGGACAGGGGCCCTGAAGCTTTCTTT	CASSRDRGPEAFF
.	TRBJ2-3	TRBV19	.	TGTGCCAGTAGTATAGATGGGACACCCACTTTCTTGACGGATACGCAGTATTTT	CASSIDGTPTFLTDTQYF
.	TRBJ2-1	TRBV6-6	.	TGTGCCAGCACCGGGACTAATGAGCAGTTCTTC	CASTGTNEQFF
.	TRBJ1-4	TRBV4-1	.	TGCGCCAGCAGCCAAGCGGGGGGGTCTTCTAATGAAAAACTGTTTTTT	CASSQAGGSSNEKLFF
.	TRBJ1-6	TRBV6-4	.	TGTGCCAGCAGTCAAACAGGGAATTCACCCCTCCACTTT	CASSQTGNSPLHF
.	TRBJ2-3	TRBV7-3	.	TGTGCCAGCAGCCCTACCAGGACAGATACGCAGTATTTT	CASSPTRTDTQYF
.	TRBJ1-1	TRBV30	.	TGTGCCTGGACAGGATCGAACACTGAAGCTTTCTTT	CAWTGSNTEAFF
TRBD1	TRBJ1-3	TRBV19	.	TGTGCCATCTCGCGGACAGGCGCTGGAAACACCATATATTTT	CAISRTGAGNTIYF
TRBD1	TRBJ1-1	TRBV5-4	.	TGTGCCAGCAGTAAAGACAGGGGCACTGAAGCTTTCTTT	CASSKDRGTEAFF
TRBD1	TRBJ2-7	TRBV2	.	TGTGCCAGCAGTGAAGCCCGGGACAGGGTATCGTACTTC	CASSEARDRVSYF
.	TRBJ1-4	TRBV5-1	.	TGCGCCAGCAGCTTGACACCATCGAATGAAAAACTGTTTTTT	CASSLTPSNEKLFF